This T cell receptor (beta chain) was retrieved from a study of T cells after yellow fever vaccination. V lost 5 bases to trimming and J lost 5 bases; unmatched junction nucleotides: 5. This CDR3 region has 14 residues. Germline CDR1 and CDR2: SGHTA and FQGNSA. Study-level results: Repertoires sorted by FACS could include abundant clonotypes that are contaminants from the bulk population.

From the 5' RACE reads, TCRdb called clonotypes with MiXCR, one entry per CDR3 protein. The table shows about 350,000 distinct CDR3 sequences, with roughly 8% occurring only once. This clonotype occurred many times. Its antigen is currently unknown. The material was PBMCs, obtained roughly 46 days after the first yellow fever vaccination. This receptor was taken from a man between 18 and 29 years old who received the YFV17D yellow fever vaccine. The rearrangement links TRBV7-2 to TRBJ2-3, with 9 bases fitting TRBD1. The chain's CDR3 is CASSNRDRVDTQYF. The CDR3 coding sequence is TGTGCCAGCAGCAACAGGGACAGGGTAGATACGCAGTATTTT.